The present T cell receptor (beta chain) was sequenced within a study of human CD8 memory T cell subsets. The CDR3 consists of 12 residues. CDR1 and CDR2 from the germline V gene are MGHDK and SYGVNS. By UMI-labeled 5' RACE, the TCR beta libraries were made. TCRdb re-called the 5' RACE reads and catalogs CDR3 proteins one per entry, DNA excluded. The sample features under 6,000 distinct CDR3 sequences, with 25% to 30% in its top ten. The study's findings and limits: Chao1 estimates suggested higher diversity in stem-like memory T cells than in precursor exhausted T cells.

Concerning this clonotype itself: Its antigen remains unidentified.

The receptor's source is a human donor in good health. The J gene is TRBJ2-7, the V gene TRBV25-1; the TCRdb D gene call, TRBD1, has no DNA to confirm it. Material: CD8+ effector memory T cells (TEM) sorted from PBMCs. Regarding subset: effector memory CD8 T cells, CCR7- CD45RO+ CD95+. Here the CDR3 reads CASSATGDEQYF.